This TCR beta chain was captured in a study of blood T cell repertoires in COVID-19. The overall study: Samples taken during acute and convalescent COVID-19 were collected in the United States, Italy and Spain. From T cells, B-cell-depleted T cells, or PBMCs came the material, which was cDNA or gDNA.

The CDR3 runs 16 residues. Germline loops: CDR1 SGHNT, CDR2 YYREEE (reference sequence). The V and J ends lost 4 bases and 7 bases, in that order; junction bases with no gene match: 12. As handled by the study authors: For nucleated cells, counts were estimated from reference gene primer amplification. This table comes from immunoSEQ multiplex PCR, and its TCRdb copy is limited to in-frame clones, with some not included. The V and J calls and the clone size are those of that table, but D and trimming were determined from the DNA. The table includes roughly 300,000 clones, 81% detected once. The chain is built from TRBV5-4 and TRBJ2-7; TRBD2 aligns across 12 bases. The sequencing input was peripheral blood. This receptor was obtained from a woman aged 60-75 years with active or convalescent COVID-19. The CDR3 DNA sequence: TGTGCCAGCAGCGCCGAACTAGCGGGGGGCCTAAGGGAGCAGTACTTC. Its translation is CASSAELAGGLREQYF.